These T cell receptor beta chains were read from a single sample in a study of patients and donors after allogeneic stem cell transplantation. A single record per CDR3 protein comes from TCRdb applying MiXCR to the RT-PCR reads. The sample has approximately 98,000 distinct CDR3 sequences, 35% seen once. Sequenced material: blood, either unsorted or a sorted T cell fraction (not recorded which). Receptors originate from a human donor who was either an allogeneic HSCT recipient or a stem cell or donor lymphocyte infusion donor (not recorded which). It is not recorded whose cells these are; they may come from a transplant donor. Each CDR3 is given with its conserved first and last residue. The D gene is left open where the match is weak. A row's size may be missing; if present it is once, few, many or a size class.

J gene,V gene,D gene,clone size,CDR3 DNA,CDR3 protein
TRBJ2-5,TRBV5-1,NA,NA,TGCGCCAGCAGCTTGGGCGCGACGGAAGAGACCCAGTACTTC,CASSLGATEETQYF
TRBJ1-1,TRBV12-3/TRBV12-4,NA,few,TGTGCCAGCAGTCCCTCAACAGGGATCACTGAAGCTTTCTTT,CASSPSTGITEAFF
TRBJ1-1,TRBV29-1,TRBD1,few,TGCAGCGGCAACCGGGACAGGGGGCTCACTGAAGCTTTCTTT,CSGNRDRGLTEAFF
TRBJ2-2,TRBV28,TRBD2,few,TGTGCCAGCAGGCTGAGGTCTAGCGGGAGTGTCGGGGAGCTGTTTTTT,CASRLRSSGSVGELFF
TRBJ2-7,TRBV20-1,TRBD2,few,TGCAGTGCACCAGGACTAGCGGGAGGGCCTCTCGGCGAGCAGTACTTC,CSAPGLAGGPLGEQYF
TRBJ1-4,TRBV6-5,NA,few,TGTGCCAGCAGTCCAGACAGACGTAATGAAAAACTGTTTTTT,CASSPDRRNEKLFF
TRBJ2-7,TRBV29-1,NA,few,TGCAGCGTACTACGCCACGGGGCGGGGAGGTCCTACGAGCAGTACTTC,CSVLRHGAGRSYEQYF
TRBJ1-1,TRBV27,NA,NA,TGTGCCAGCAGTTTGGACAGCCACACTGAAGCTTTCTTT,CASSLDSHTEAFF
TRBJ1-6,TRBV4-1,NA,NA,TGCGCCAGCAGCCGGAGGACCCATTCACCCCTCCACTTT,CASSRRTHSPLHF
TRBJ2-7,TRBV6-2/TRBV6-3,TRBD1,NA,TGTGCCAGCACCTACGTGGGGGACAGGGCCTACGAGCAGTACTTC,CASTYVGDRAYEQYF
TRBJ1-3,TRBV4-3,NA,NA,TGCGCCAGCAGCCCACGGCGAAGCTCTGGAAACACCATATATTTT,CASSPRRSSGNTIYF
TRBJ2-2,TRBV12-3/TRBV12-4,TRBD1,NA,TGTGCCAGCAGTTTCAGACAGGGGATGACCGGGGAGCTGTTTTTT,CASSFRQGMTGELFF
TRBJ2-3,TRBV28,NA,NA,TGTGCCAGCAGTTTTCGCCGGGGGTACGGAACAGATACGCAGTATTTT,CASSFRRGYGTDTQYF
TRBJ1-4,TRBV6-5,NA,NA,TGTGCCAGCAGCCTAACAGGGTCTAATGAAAAACTGTTTTTT,CASSLTGSNEKLFF
TRBJ1-1,TRBV12-3/TRBV12-4,NA,NA,TGTGCCAGCAGTCGGACAATTACGAACACTGAAGCTTTCTTT,CASSRTITNTEAFF
TRBJ1-5,TRBV29-1,NA,few,TGCAGCGTTGAAGATTCCGGGAGGGGCTATCAGCCCCAGCATTTT,CSVEDSGRGYQPQHF
TRBJ2-5,TRBV20-1,NA,NA,TGCAGTGCCAGAGCGGATAACCAAGAGACCCAGTACTTC,CSARADNQETQYF
TRBJ1-1,TRBV15,NA,NA,TGTGCCACCAGCAGAGGATACACTGAAGCTTTCTTT,CATSRGYTEAFF
TRBJ1-5,TRBV15,NA,once,TGTGCCACCAGCAGAGGATTGGGGGGCAAACAGCCCCAGCATTTT,CATSRGLGGKQPQHF
TRBJ1-2,TRBV6-6,TRBD1,few,TGTGCCAGCAGTTACTCCGGACAGGCGTCTGGCTACACCTTC,CASSYSGQASGYTF
TRBJ1-4,TRBV6-1,NA,few,TGTGCCAGCAGTGAACGGACAGCAACTAATGAAAAACTGTTTTTT,CASSERTATNEKLFF
TRBJ1-6,TRBV5-1,NA,many,TGCGCCAGCAGCCTGGGGACACGGGATTCACCCCTCCACTTT,CASSLGTRDSPLHF
TRBJ2-4,TRBV4-2,NA,NA,TGTGCCAGCAGCCAAGGGTACGTTCAGTACTTC,CASSQGYVQYF
TRBJ2-1,TRBV12-3/TRBV12-4,NA,NA,TGTGCCAGCAGTTTTGGGCCGGAAGAGTTCTTC,CASSFGPEEFF
TRBJ1-1,TRBV6-5,NA,NA,TGTGCCAGCAGTTACGGGGGTCTAACCACTGAAGCTTTCTTT,CASSYGGLTTEAFF
TRBJ2-1,TRBV7-2,NA,NA,TGTGCCAGCAGCTTAGTAACTAGGTCTGAGCAGTTCTTC,CASSLVTRSEQFF
TRBJ2-5,TRBV12-3/TRBV12-4,NA,once,TGTGCCAGCAAATTCCTACTCCAAGAGACCCAGTACTTC,CASKFLLQETQYF
TRBJ1-5,TRBV12-3/TRBV12-4,NA,NA,TGTGCCAGCAGTCATCGACAGAATCAGCCCCAGCATTTT,CASSHRQNQPQHF
TRBJ2-2,TRBV27,NA,NA,TGTGCCAGCAGTCCGAGGGGTCTACCCGGGGCAAAGGGGACCGGGGAGCTGTTTTTT,CASSPRGLPGAKGTGELFF
TRBJ2-1,TRBV27,NA,few,TGTGCCAGCACGCTCCACAATGAGCAGTTCTTC,CASTLHNEQFF
TRBJ2-2,TRBV2,NA,few,TGTGCCAGCGCTAACACCGGGGAGCTGTTTTTT,CASANTGELFF
TRBJ2-4,TRBV7-3,NA,few,TGTGCCAGCAGCTTAGCCAACGGAAACATTCAGTACTTC,CASSLANGNIQYF
TRBJ2-5,TRBV27,NA,many,TGTGCCAGCAGTTTATCTGGGCATGGGACCCAGTACTTC,CASSLSGHGTQYF
TRBJ2-3,TRBV9,NA,few,TGTGCCAGCAGCCCAAAGGCTCGGACAGATACGCAGTATTTT,CASSPKARTDTQYF
TRBJ2-7,TRBV20-1,TRBD2,NA,TGCAGTGCTAGAAAGACTAGCGGGATCTCCTACGAGCAGTACTTC,CSARKTSGISYEQYF
TRBJ1-2,TRBV7-9,NA,NA,TGTGCCAGCAGCCCGGACGTATATGGCGGCTACACCTTC,CASSPDVYGGYTF
TRBJ2-4,TRBV28,TRBD2,NA,TGTGCCAGCAGGGGACGCTTGGGGAGGGGTGGAAACATTCAGTACTTC,CASRGRLGRGGNIQYF
TRBJ2-6,TRBV12-3/TRBV12-4,NA,few,TGTGCCAGCAAGGACGGCTCTGGGGCCAACGTCCTGACTTTC,CASKDGSGANVLTF
TRBJ1-5,TRBV12-3/TRBV12-4,TRBD1,few,TGTGCCAGCAGCGGGACAGTAGGTGACCTTCGGCCCCAGCATTTT,CASSGTVGDLRPQHF
TRBJ1-1,TRBV5-6,NA,NA,TGTGCCAGCAGTTCCAATCAGGGACTGAACACTGAAGCTTTCTTT,CASSSNQGLNTEAFF
TRBJ1-3,TRBV6-1,NA,few,TGTGCCATTAGCCGGGGAATAGACTCTGGAAACACCATATATTTT,CAISRGIDSGNTIYF
TRBJ1-5,TRBV20-1,NA,few,TGCAGTGCTAGAGCCGGGGCCGGCGATCAGCCCCAGCATTTT,CSARAGAGDQPQHF
TRBJ2-1,TRBV7-2,TRBD1,NA,TGTGCCAGCAGCGTCCGGGACAGGGCAAATGAGCAGTTCTTC,CASSVRDRANEQFF
TRBJ2-2,TRBV7-6,NA,NA,TGTGCCAGCAGCTTAGCGAGGACCCCAGTCACCGGGGAGCTGTTTTTT,CASSLARTPVTGELFF
TRBJ2-1,TRBV12-3/TRBV12-4,TRBD2,few,TGTGCCAGCAGTTTGCGGGAGGTTAATTACAATGAGCAGTTCTTC,CASSLREVNYNEQFF
TRBJ2-1,TRBV24-1,NA,NA,TGTGCCACCAGTGATTTGCCTAGCGAGACCTCAGATGAGCAGTTCTTC,CATSDLPSETSDEQFF
TRBJ2-7,TRBV20-1,TRBD1,NA,TGCAGTGCTAGAACCCCCCGACAGGGTTCTTCCTACGAGCAGTACTTC,CSARTPRQGSSYEQYF
TRBJ1-2,TRBV6-2/TRBV6-3,TRBD1,NA,TGTGCCAGCAGTCAGGGGGCCTATGGCTACACCTTC,CASSQGAYGYTF
TRBJ1-2,TRBV19,TRBD1,few,TGTGCCAGTAGTCTGCTTCCGGGACAGGGTGCCTATGGCTACACCTTC,CASSLLPGQGAYGYTF
TRBJ1-1,TRBV4-2,NA,NA,TGTGCCAGCAGCCAAGGATTGGCCAATTTGAACACTGAAGCTTTCTTT,CASSQGLANLNTEAFF
TRBJ2-7,TRBV6-2/TRBV6-3,TRBD2,once,TGTGCCAGCAGTCGACTAGCGGGCTTTGCCTACGAGCAGTACTTC,CASSRLAGFAYEQYF
TRBJ1-1,TRBV6-2/TRBV6-3,NA,few,TGTGCCAGCAGTGACTGGGGCTCTTCGAACACTGAAGCTTTCTTT,CASSDWGSSNTEAFF
TRBJ2-3,TRBV3-1,TRBD2,many,TGTGCCAGCAGCCAAGCCCTCTCGTCCGGGAGGCTCACAGATACGCAGTATTTT,CASSQALSSGRLTDTQYF
TRBJ2-3,TRBV30,NA,NA,TGTGCCTGGAGTGGGGGGGCAGATACGCAGTATTTT,CAWSGGADTQYF
TRBJ2-2,TRBV15,NA,NA,TGTGCCACCAGCAGAGATCAAGGCGTTTCCGGGGAGCTGTTTTTT,CATSRDQGVSGELFF
TRBJ1-5,TRBV28,NA,many,TGTGCCAGCATCGGACAGTTGAATCAGCCCCAGCATTTT,CASIGQLNQPQHF
TRBJ2-5,TRBV4-3,TRBD1,NA,TGCGCCAGCAGCCAAGTGCGGAGACAGGGGGCGGAGACCCAGTACTTC,CASSQVRRQGAETQYF
TRBJ1-5,TRBV19,NA,NA,TGTGCCAGTAGTATGGTACAGCACAATCAGCCCCAGCATTTT,CASSMVQHNQPQHF
TRBJ1-2,TRBV27,NA,NA,TGTGCCAGCAGTTTATCAAACTATGGCTACACCTTC,CASSLSNYGYTF
TRBJ1-2,TRBV27,NA,NA,TGTGCCAGCAGTTTATTTGCGTCTAACTATGGCTACACCTTC,CASSLFASNYGYTF